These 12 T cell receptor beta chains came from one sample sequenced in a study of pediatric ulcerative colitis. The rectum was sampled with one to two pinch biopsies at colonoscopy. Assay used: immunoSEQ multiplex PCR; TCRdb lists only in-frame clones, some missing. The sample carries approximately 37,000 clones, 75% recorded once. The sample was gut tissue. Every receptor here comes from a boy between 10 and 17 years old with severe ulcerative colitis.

This CDR3 reads CASSQTGIPYNEQFF. CDR3 sequence (DNA): TGTGCCAGCAGCCAGACAGGGATCCCCTACAATGAGCAGTTCTTC. The rearrangement links TRBV5-6 to TRBJ2-1; TRBD1 aligns across 7 bases. Germline V gene lookup returns CDR1 SGHDT and CDR2 YYEEEE. The CDR3 has 15 residues. V was clipped by 4 bases and J by 2 bases; unmatched bases: 6.

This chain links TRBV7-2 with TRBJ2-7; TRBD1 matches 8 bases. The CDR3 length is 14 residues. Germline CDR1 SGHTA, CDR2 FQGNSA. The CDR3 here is CAGKGQGASYEQYF. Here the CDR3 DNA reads TGTGCGGGGAAGGGGCAGGGGGCCTCCTACGAGCAGTACTTC.

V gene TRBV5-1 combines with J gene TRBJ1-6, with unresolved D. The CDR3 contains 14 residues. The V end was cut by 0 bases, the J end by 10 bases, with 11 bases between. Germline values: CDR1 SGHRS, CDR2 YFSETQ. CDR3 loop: CASSLAGPESPLHF. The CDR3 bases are TGCGCCAGCAGCTTGGCCGGCCCCGAGTCACCCCTCCACTTT.

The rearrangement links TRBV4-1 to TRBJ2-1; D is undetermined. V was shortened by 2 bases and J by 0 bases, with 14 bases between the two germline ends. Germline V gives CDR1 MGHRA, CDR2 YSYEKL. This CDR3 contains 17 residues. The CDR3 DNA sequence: TGCGCCAGCAGCCAACCGCTGACTTGGGGCTCCTACAATGAGCAGTTCTTC. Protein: CASSQPLTWGSYNEQFF.

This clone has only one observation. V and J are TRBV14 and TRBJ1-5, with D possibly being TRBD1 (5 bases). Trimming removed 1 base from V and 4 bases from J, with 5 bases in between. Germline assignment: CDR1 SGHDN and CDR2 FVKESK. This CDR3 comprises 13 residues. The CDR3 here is CASSQGGNQPQHF. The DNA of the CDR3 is TGTGCCAGCAGCCAAGGGGGGAATCAGCCCCAGCATTTT.

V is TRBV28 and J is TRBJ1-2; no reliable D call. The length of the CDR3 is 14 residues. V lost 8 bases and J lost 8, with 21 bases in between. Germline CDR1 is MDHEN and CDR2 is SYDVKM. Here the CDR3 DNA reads TGTGCCAGCGAACGACCCCCCGGTTCGGGGGGCTACACCTTC. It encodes CASERPPGSGGYTF.

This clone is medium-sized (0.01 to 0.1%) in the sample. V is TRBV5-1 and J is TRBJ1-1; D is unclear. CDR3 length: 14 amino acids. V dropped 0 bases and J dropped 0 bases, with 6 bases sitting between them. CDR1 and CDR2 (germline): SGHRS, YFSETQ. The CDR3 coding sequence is TGCGCCAGCAGCTTGGTAGACGTGAACACTGAAGCTTTCTTT. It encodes CASSLVDVNTEAFF.

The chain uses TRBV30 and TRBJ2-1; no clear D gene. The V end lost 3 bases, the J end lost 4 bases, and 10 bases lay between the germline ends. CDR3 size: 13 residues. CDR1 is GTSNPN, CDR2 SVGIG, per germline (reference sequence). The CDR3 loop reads CAWSSGGYNEQFF. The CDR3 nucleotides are TGTGCCTGGAGCTCCGGCGGTTACAATGAGCAGTTCTTC. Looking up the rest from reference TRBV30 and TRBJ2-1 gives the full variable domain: SQTIHQWPATLVQPVGSPLSLECTVEGTSNPNLYWYRQAAGRGLQLLFYSVGIGQISSEVPQNLSASRPQDRQFILSSKKLLLSDSGFYLCAWSSGGYNEQFFGPGTRLTVL.

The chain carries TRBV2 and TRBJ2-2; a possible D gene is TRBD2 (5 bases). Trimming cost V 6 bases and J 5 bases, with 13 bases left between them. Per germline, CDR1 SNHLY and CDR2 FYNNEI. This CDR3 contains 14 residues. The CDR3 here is CASREVLGTGELFF. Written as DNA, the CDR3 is TGTGCCAGCAGGGAGGTCTTGGGGACCGGGGAGCTGTTTTTT.

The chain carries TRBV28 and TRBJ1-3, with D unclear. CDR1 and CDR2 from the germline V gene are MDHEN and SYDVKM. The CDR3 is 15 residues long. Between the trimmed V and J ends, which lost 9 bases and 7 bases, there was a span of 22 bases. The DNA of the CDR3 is TGTGCCAGTGAACGAGCCGGCCCCTTAGGGAACACCATATATTTT. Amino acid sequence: CASERAGPLGNTIYF.

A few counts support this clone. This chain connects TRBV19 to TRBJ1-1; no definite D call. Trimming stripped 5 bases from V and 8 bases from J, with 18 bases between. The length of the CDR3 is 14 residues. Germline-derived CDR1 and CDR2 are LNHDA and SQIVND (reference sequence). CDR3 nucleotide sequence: TGTGCCAGTAGTTCAGGATTCCGATCATCCGAAGCTTTCTTT. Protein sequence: CASSSGFRSSEAFF.

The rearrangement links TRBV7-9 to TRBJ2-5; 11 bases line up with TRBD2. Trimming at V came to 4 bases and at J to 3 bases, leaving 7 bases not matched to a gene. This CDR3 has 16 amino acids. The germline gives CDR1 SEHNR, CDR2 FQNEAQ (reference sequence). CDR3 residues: CASSSLAGGEEETQYF. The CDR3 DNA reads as TGTGCCAGCAGCTCCCTAGCGGGGGGAGAAGAAGAGACCCAGTACTTC.